This is a list of T cell receptor beta chains from one sample in a study of glioma-infiltrating T cells after dendritic cell vaccination. Clones were read by immunoSEQ multiplex PCR, and TCRdb kept only the in-frame ones, dropping some. Among some 100,000 clones listed, more than 75% were seen once. The material was blood, obtained before dendritic cell vaccination. All receptors derive from a human donor with glioblastoma. The CDR3 runs from the conserved cysteine through the conserved F or W. A D gene is named only where the DNA matches it firmly. Size is stated for part of the rows, as once, few or many counts, or as a class when the clone is expanded.

j_call d_call v_call clone_size cdr3_aa cdr3_nt
TRBJ2-1 - TRBV5-1 - CASSLQGRGRSEQFF TGCGCCAGCAGCTTGCAGGGCAGGGGTCGAAGTGAGCAGTTCTTC
TRBJ1-3 - TRBV5-1 - CASSLDRGGDTIYF TGCGCCAGCAGCTTAGACCGCGGCGGGGACACCATATATTTT
TRBJ2-7 TRBD1 TRBV29-1 - CSVEGTAGGSYEQYF TGCAGCGTTGAGGGGACAGCTGGGGGCTCCTACGAGCAGTACTTC
TRBJ1-2 TRBD1 TRBV6-5 - CASSDWDRVYGYTF TGTGCCAGCAGTGACTGGGACAGGGTCTATGGCTACACCTTC
TRBJ2-7 TRBD1 TRBV7-9 few CASSSDRVWYEQYF TGTGCCAGCAGCTCCGACAGGGTCTGGTACGAGCAGTACTTC
TRBJ1-4 TRBD1 TRBV27 - CASSSSGTDNEKLFF TGTGCCAGCAGTTCCTCCGGGACAGATAATGAAAAACTGTTTTTT
TRBJ1-2 - TRBV15 - CATSRDPLGGRGGYTF TGTGCCACCAGCAGAGATCCCCTCGGAGGCCGGGGTGGCTACACCTTC
TRBJ2-7 TRBD2 TRBV6-5 - CASIVTSGSYEQYF TGTGCCAGCATCGTGACTAGCGGGAGTTACGAGCAGTACTTC
TRBJ2-7 - TRBV30 - CAWSVRTAYSYEQYF TGTGCCTGGAGTGTCCGGACAGCTTATTCCTACGAGCAGTACTTC
TRBJ1-2 - TRBV4-3 - CASSQEELGLRGYTF TGCGCCAGCAGCCAAGAGGAATTGGGCCTTCGGGGCTACACCTTC
TRBJ1-2 - TRBV10-3 - CAISESGYGHTF TGTGCCATCAGTGAGTCGGGCTATGGCCACACCTTC
TRBJ2-5 TRBD2 TRBV6-5 - CASSYLASGETQYF TGTGCCAGCAGTTACCTGGCTAGCGGGGAGACCCAGTACTTC
TRBJ1-2 - TRBV25-1 - CASSEGGRNYGYTF TGTGCCAGCAGTGAAGGAGGACGCAACTATGGCTACACCTTC
TRBJ1-1 - TRBV19 - CASSTGVFEAFF TGTGCCAGTAGTACGGGGGTCTTTGAAGCTTTCTTT
TRBJ2-7 TRBD2 TRBV9 - CASSDGGVGDEQYF TGTGCCAGCAGCGATGGGGGGGTTGGGGACGAGCAGTACTTC
TRBJ2-2 - TRBV5-8 - CASHFRVPNTGELFF TGTGCCAGCCACTTCCGGGTTCCGAACACCGGGGAGCTGTTTTTT
TRBJ2-1 - TRBV5-4 - CASSGGLRNNEQFF TGTGCCAGCAGCGGAGGACTTAGAAACAATGAGCAGTTCTTC
TRBJ2-1 - TRBV27 once CASSTGLANSYNEQFF TGTGCCAGCTCGACGGGGCTAGCGAATTCCTACAATGAGCAGTTCTTC
TRBJ2-7 - TRBV19 - CASSRQELSYEQYF TGTGCCAGTAGTAGACAGGAACTAAGCTACGAGCAGTACTTC
TRBJ1-1 - TRBV30 once CASLGAVNTEAFF TGTGCCTCCCTAGGGGCAGTAAACACTGAAGCTTTCTTT
TRBJ1-4 - TRBV28 - CASEDRMGEKLFF TGTGCCAGCGAAGACAGGATGGGAGAAAAACTGTTTTTT
TRBJ2-5 TRBD1 TRBV28 - CASSGERGRQETQYF TGTGCCAGCAGCGGGGAGAGGGGGCGGCAAGAGACCCAGTACTTC
TRBJ1-4 TRBD1 TRBV14 - CASSQGWTGGGEKLFF TGTGCCAGCAGCCAAGGGTGGACAGGGGGTGGTGAAAAACTGTTTTTT
TRBJ2-1 - TRBV6-5 - CASSYNRDGNEQFF TGTGCCAGCAGTTATAACCGGGATGGGAATGAGCAGTTCTTC
TRBJ2-2 - TRBV19 - CASRGNPGAGELFF TGTGCCAGTAGGGGGAACCCGGGGGCCGGGGAGCTGTTTTTT
TRBJ2-3 - TRBV7-2 - CASSGTGGGPPSTDTQYF TGTGCCAGCAGCGGTACGGGCGGAGGTCCTCCTAGCACAGATACGCAGTATTTT
TRBJ2-3 TRBD1 TRBV4-1 - CASSRLPPGQGLPDTQYF TGCGCCAGCAGCCGCTTACCCCCGGGACAGGGGTTACCAGATACGCAGTATTTT
TRBJ1-1 - TRBV7-9 - CASSPGGYTEAFF TGTGCCAGCAGCCCCGGGGGGTACACTGAAGCTTTCTTT
TRBJ1-3 TRBD1 TRBV2 - CASSLEGTGTSGNTIYF TGTGCCAGCAGTCTAGAGGGGACAGGGACCTCTGGAAACACCATATATTTT
TRBJ1-2 TRBD1 TRBV4-1 - CASSLGQGDGYTF TGCGCCAGCAGCCTGGGACAGGGGGATGGCTACACCTTC
TRBJ2-3 - TRBV7-2 - CASSFWAGDGGADTQYF TGTGCCAGCAGCTTTTGGGCGGGAGACGGGGGCGCAGATACGCAGTATTTT
TRBJ1-3 - TRBV6-1 - CASRQGPGNTIYF TGTGCCAGCAGGCAGGGGCCTGGAAACACCATATATTTT
TRBJ2-5 - TRBV5-8 - CASSLSPGFGRKTQYF TGTGCCAGCAGCTTGTCTCCGGGTTTTGGTAGAAAGACCCAGTACTTC